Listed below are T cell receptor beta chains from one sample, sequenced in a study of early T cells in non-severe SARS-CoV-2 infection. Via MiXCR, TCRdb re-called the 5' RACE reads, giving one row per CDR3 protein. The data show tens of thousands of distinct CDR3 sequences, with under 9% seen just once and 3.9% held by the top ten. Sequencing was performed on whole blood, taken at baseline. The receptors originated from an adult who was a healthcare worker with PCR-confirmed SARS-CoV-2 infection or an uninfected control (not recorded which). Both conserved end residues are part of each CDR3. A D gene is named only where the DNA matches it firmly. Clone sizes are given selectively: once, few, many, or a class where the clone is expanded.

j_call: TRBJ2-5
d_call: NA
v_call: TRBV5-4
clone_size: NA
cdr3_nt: TGTGCCATGAGAGGCGGGTTCCAAGAGACCCAGTACTTC
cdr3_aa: CAMRGGFQETQYF

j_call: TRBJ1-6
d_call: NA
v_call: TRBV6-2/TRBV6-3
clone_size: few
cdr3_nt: TGTGCCAGCAGCAAATCCGGGAGGAATTCACCCCTCCACTTT
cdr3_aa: CASSKSGRNSPLHF

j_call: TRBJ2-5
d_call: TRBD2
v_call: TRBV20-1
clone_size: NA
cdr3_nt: TGCAGTGGGGAGGGGATTCGGAAGACCCAGTACTTC
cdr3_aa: CSGEGIRKTQYF

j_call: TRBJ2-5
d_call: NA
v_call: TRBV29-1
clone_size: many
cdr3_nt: TGCAGCGTTGAAAGGGGGAGTAGTAGAGAGACCCAGTACTTC
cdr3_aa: CSVERGSSRETQYF

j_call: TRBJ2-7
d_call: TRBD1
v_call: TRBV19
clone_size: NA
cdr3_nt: TGTGCCACTGAGTGGGTCCCTTTCGGCCTTGCAGACAGGGGAACTTACGAGCAGTACTTC
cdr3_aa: CATEWVPFGLADRGTYEQYF

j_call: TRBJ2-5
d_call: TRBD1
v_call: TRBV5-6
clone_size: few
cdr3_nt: TGTGCCAGCAGGACAGGGACCTTAATTTCTACCCAGTACTTC
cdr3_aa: CASRTGTLISTQYF

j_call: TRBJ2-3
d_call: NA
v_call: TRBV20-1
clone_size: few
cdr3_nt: TGCAGTGCTAAGGGCGCTAGAAGGAGGGATACGCAGTATTTT
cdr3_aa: CSAKGARRRDTQYF

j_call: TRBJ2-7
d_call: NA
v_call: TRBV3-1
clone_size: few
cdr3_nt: TGTGCCAGCAGCCAATTACAGGTGACCTACGAGCAGTACTTC
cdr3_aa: CASSQLQVTYEQYF

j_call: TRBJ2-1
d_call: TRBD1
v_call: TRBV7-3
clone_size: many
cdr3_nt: TGTGCCAGCAGCCCCTGGGACAGGCCTGGTTTATCCTACAATGAGCAGTTCTTC
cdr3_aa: CASSPWDRPGLSYNEQFF

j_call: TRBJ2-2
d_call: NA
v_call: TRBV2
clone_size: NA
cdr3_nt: TGTGCCAGCAGTGAAAGTACCGGGGAGCTGTTTTTT
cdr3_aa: CASSESTGELFF

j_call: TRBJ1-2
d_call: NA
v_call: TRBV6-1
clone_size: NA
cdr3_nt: TGTGCCAGCAGTGAAGGCCCAGGGGATGGCTACACCTTC
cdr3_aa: CASSEGPGDGYTF

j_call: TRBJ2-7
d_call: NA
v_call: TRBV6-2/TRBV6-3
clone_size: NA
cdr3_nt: TGTGCCAGCAGTTACTCGAGGGGCGATCCGCCCTACGAGCAGTACTTC
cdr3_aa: CASSYSRGDPPYEQYF

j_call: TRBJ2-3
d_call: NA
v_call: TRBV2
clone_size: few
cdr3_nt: TGTGCCAGCAGTCAGAACGCACGGGCGCAGTATTTT
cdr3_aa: CASSQNARAQYF

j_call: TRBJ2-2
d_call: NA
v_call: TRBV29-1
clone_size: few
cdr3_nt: TGCAGCGTTGAAGGTTCAGCGATCGGGGAGCTGTTTTTT
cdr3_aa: CSVEGSAIGELFF

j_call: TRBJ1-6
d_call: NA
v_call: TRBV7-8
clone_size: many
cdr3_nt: TGTGCCAGCAGCTTACTGACAGTTCCGGACCGGAATTCACCCCTCCACTTT
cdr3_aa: CASSLLTVPDRNSPLHF

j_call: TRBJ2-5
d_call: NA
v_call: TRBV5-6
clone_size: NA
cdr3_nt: TGTGCCAGCGGCCGTGTGGGACAAGAGACCCAGTACTTC
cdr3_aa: CASGRVGQETQYF

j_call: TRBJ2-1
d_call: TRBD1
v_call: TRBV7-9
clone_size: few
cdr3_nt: TGTGCCAGCAGCCGAGGACAGGGTGAATGGGATGAGCAGTTCTTC
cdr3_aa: CASSRGQGEWDEQFF

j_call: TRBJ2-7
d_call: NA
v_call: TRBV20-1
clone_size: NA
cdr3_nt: TGCAGTGCTCGAGCGGTAAACAATGAGCAGTACTTC
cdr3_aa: CSARAVNNEQYF

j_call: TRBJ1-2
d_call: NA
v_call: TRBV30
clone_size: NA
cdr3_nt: TGTGCCTGGAGTGTGTCCAGGGGTTCTCGGGATGGCTACACCTTC
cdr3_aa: CAWSVSRGSRDGYTF

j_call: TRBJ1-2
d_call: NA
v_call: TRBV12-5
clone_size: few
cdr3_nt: TGTGCTAGTGGAGCGACGGACAACATTAACTATGGCTACACCTTC
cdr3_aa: CASGATDNINYGYTF

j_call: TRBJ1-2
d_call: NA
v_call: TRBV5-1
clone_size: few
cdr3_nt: TGCGCCAGCAGCTTCTCAGGAAACTATGGCTACACCTTC
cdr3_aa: CASSFSGNYGYTF

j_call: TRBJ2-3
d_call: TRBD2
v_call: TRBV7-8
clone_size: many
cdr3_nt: TGTGCCAGCAGCTTAGCGACTAGCGTAAGCACAGATACGCAGTATTTT
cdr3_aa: CASSLATSVSTDTQYF

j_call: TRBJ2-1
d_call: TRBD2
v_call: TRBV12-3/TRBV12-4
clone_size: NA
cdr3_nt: TGTGCCAGCACGGGGACTAGCGGGACCTACAATGAGCAGTTCTTC
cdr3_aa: CASTGTSGTYNEQFF

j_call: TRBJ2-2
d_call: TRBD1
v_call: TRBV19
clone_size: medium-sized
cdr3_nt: TGTGCCAGTAGTTACTCCCGGCAACAGGGGGCCCCCTTAAAGAACACCGGGGAGCTGTTTTTT
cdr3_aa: CASSYSRQQGAPLKNTGELFF